The sequence of this T cell receptor (beta chain) was determined in a study of shared clonotypes between healthy human individuals. Each PCR replicate from the sorted subsets contained about 210 ng DNA, which is about 31,000 T cell genomes. Per the study methods: Sequence data from immunoSEQ were junction-only and lacked quality scores; consequently, filtering differed. The assay was immunoSEQ multiplex PCR, and TCRdb's table has in-frame clones only and misses some. From that table come the V and J calls and clone size; the DNA was used to work out D and trimming. The sample includes some 2,500,000 clones, approximately 90% seen only once; the top ten take 0.37%. Germline V gene sequence: CDR1 WSHSY, CDR2 SAAADI. Trimming removed 5 bases from V and 4 bases from J, with 15 bases in between. The CDR3 spans 15 residues.

The sequenced sample consisted of naive CD4+ T cells from PBMCs. Subset meaning: CD45RA+ positively selected. This clonotype originated in a man aged 18 to 30 in good health. Some clones in this sample may be carry-over from other donors' samples. V and J are TRBV10-2 and TRBJ2-1; a weak D match, TRBD2 (6 bases). The CDR3 bases are TGCGCCAGCAGTCCGACTAGTTTTAGATACAATGAGCAGTTCTTC. It encodes CASSPTSFRYNEQFF.